The 13 T cell receptor beta chains below all came from one sample that was sequenced in a study of T cell repertoires in cytomegalovirus infection. TCRdb recomputed calls from the reads with MiXCR, one row per CDR3 protein. The data show around 140,000 distinct CDR3 sequences, 5.5% to 8% seen once. The sequencing sample was made of PBMCs. The receptors originated from a human donor in good health (CMV status not recorded). Some clones in this sample may be carry-over from other donors' samples.

This clonotype was observed once. Germline is not matched at one junction end, which may reflect a read error. This chain connects TRBV19 to TRBJ2-3, with D possibly matching TRBD2 (5 bases). In germline, CDR1 is LNHDA, CDR2 SQIVND (reference sequence). The CDR3 spans 13 residues. The CDR3 reads CASSTGLPDTQNF. For the CDR3, the DNA is TGTGCCAGTAGTACCGGACTTCCAGATACGCAGAATTTT.

This clonotype occurred many times. The chain is built from TRBV28 and TRBJ2-2; 10 positions match TRBD2. CDR1 and CDR2 (germline): MDHEN, SYDVKM. V lost 5 bases to trimming and J lost 1 base; unmatched junction nucleotides: 4. The CDR3 runs 16 residues. CDR3 nucleotides: TGTGCCAGCAGTCCCAGACTAGCGGGGAACACCGGGGAGCTGTTTTTT. Translation: CASSPRLAGNTGELFF.

This clonotype showed up many times. The genes are TRBV7-8 and TRBJ1-2; TRBD1 is a possible D gene (6 bases). Looked up from germline, CDR1 is SGHVS and CDR2 is FQNEAQ. The CDR3 covers 16 residues. V lost 5 bases and J lost 0, with 16 bases in between. CDR3 in amino acids: CASSIVTGQTNYGYTF. For the CDR3, the DNA is TGTGCCAGCAGCATAGTCACCGGACAGACTAACTATGGCTACACCTTC.

The gene calls are TRBV10-2 and TRBJ1-1, with a possible D match to TRBD1 (6 bases). Germline V CDR1 and CDR2: WSHSY, SAAADI. This CDR3 contains 15 residues. Trimming took off 3 bases at V and 4 bases at J, with 15 bases between the two ends. CDR3 amino acids: CASSDWGRGFTEAFF. CDR3 nucleotide sequence: TGCGCCAGCAGTGATTGGGGGAGGGGGTTCACTGAAGCTTTCTTT.

This clonotype has ten or more counts. The chain has TRBV7-6 and TRBJ2-2, with TRBD1 as a possible D gene (6 bases). The CDR3 loop spans 15 amino acids. Germline V gene lookup returns CDR1 SGHVS and CDR2 FNYEAQ. V gave up 5 bases and J gave up 4 bases, with 14 bases separating them. In DNA, the CDR3 is TGTGCCAGCAGCGCGCAATCAGGGGCCACCGGGGAGCTGTTTTTT. Translated: CASSAQSGATGELFF.

This clonotype has only a few counts. The V call is TRBV7-2, the J call TRBJ2-1; TRBD2 aligns across 9 bases. CDR1 SGHTA and CDR2 FQGNSA come from the germline V gene. The J segment lost 7 bases and the V segment lost 0 bases, leaving 4 bases of the junction unmatched. CDR3 length: 15 amino acids. CDR3 in DNA: TGTGCCAGCAGCTTAGCGCCGGGACTAGCTAATGAGCAGTTCTTC. Translating it yields CASSLAPGLANEQFF.

This clonotype was counted many times. The chain recombines TRBV7-8 with TRBJ1-6; a possible D gene is TRBD1 (6 bases). This CDR3 is built from 14 residues. Trimming removed 3 bases at V and 10 bases at J, with 13 bases between. Germline loops: CDR1 SGHVS, CDR2 FQNEAQ. The CDR3 is CASSLPGEHSPLHF. CDR3 DNA: TGTGCCAGCAGCTTGCCAGGGGAACACTCACCCCTCCACTTT.

As for this clonotype: Mismatch with germline at one junction end may stem from a read error. The rearrangement links TRBV2 to TRBJ2-2, with D unclear. The CDR3 sequence is 13 residues long. The V gene's germline CDR1 is SNHLY and CDR2 FYNNEI. CDR3 in DNA: TGTACCAGCACCCCAAGGGTAACCGGGGAGCTGTTTTTT. Amino acid sequence: CTSTPRVTGELFF.

This clonotype appeared many times. The chain is built from TRBV5-1 and TRBJ2-2, with D hard to call. Germline CDR1 reads SGHRS; CDR2 reads YFSETQ. Trimming took off 0 bases at V and 1 base at J, with 10 bases between the two ends. The CDR3 totals 16 residues. CDR3 residues: CASSLETSLNTGELFF. The CDR3 nucleotides read TGCGCCAGCAGCTTGGAGACTTCCCTGAACACCGGGGAGCTGTTTTTT.

This chain uses TRBV9 with TRBJ1-3; D uncertain. Trimming took 2 bases from V and 0 from J, leaving 9 bases between them. This CDR3 comprises 15 residues. Per the germline V gene, CDR1 is SGDLS and CDR2 is YYNGEE. CDR3: CASSVERNSGNTIYF. CDR3 bases: TGTGCCAGCAGCGTGGAACGGAACTCTGGAAACACCATATATTTT.

This clonotype was recorded many times. The genes are TRBV29-1 and TRBJ1-1, with D tentatively TRBD1 (6 bases). The germline V gene has CDR1 SQVTM and CDR2 ANQGSEA. CDR3 length: 13 amino acids. V was cut by 4 bases and J by 1 base, with 10 bases left in between. This chain's CDR3 is CSVGATGNTEAFF. CDR3 in DNA: TGCAGCGTTGGGGCGACAGGGAACACTGAAGCTTTCTTT.

This clonotype was counted many times. The chain joins TRBV7-2 to TRBJ2-5; the D gene could be TRBD1 or TRBD2 (5 bases each). The CDR3 extends over 13 amino acids. V lost 1 base and J lost 11, with 14 bases in between. Germline assignment: CDR1 SGHTA and CDR2 FQGNSA. The CDR3 here is CASSLGAWGSQYF. The CDR3 bases are TGTGCCAGCAGCTTAGGGGCTTGGGGGTCACAGTACTTC.

Many counts were recorded for this clonotype. The V and J genes are TRBV29-1 and TRBJ2-7; 9 nucleotides agree with TRBD1. Germline CDR1 SQVTM, CDR2 ANQGSEA. The V and J ends lost 4 bases and 1 base, in that order; junction bases with no gene match: 5. CDR3 length: 14 residues. The CDR3 nucleotides read TGCAGCGTTGGAAGGGGGACAGGGTCCTACGAGCAGTACTTC. It is translated as CSVGRGTGSYEQYF.